Given below is one TCR beta chain in context. The sample comes from a study of blood T cell repertoires in COVID-19. Generated by immunoSEQ multiplex PCR, the TCRdb table keeps only in-frame clones and is missing some. The repertoire holds 200,000 to 250,000 clones, with about 90% as singletons. The CDR3 spans 14 residues. Germline trimming cut 4 bases from V and 0 bases from J; bases unmatched to any gene: 5. Germline-derived CDR1 and CDR2 are SQVTM and ANQGSEA. The sequence was obtained from a man between 60 and 70 years old with COVID-19, enrolled during active disease. The sequencing sample was made of peripheral blood. V and J are TRBV29-1 and TRBJ1-1; TRBD1 agrees at 7 bases. CDR3 nucleotides: TGCAGCGTTGGAGGGGGCGGAATGAACACTGAAGCTTTCTTT. Translated, it gives CSVGGGGMNTEAFF.